The rows below give T cell receptor beta chains drawn from one sample of a study of breast tumors, draining lymph nodes, adjacent tissues. MiXCR, run by TCRdb on the multiplex PCR reads, gives a single entry per CDR3 protein. The sample has 270,000 or so distinct CDR3 sequences, roughly 30% seen once. Sequenced input: axillary lymph node tissue. Every receptor here comes from a female donor with breast cancer. Some clones in this sample may be carry-over from other donors' samples. The CDR3 runs from the conserved cysteine through the conserved F or W. A D gene is named only where the DNA matches it firmly. The size entry is marked missing in some rows and otherwise reads once, few, many or a size class.

TRBV24-1	-	-	TRBJ1-6	CATSDGRADFPLHF	TGTGCCACCAGCGACGGGAGGGCCGATTTCCCCCTCCACTTT
TRBV2	-	TRBD2	TRBJ2-2	CASSSGLADTGELFF	TGTGCCAGCAGTTCGGGACTAGCGGATACCGGGGAGCTGTTTTTT
TRBV18	-	-	TRBJ1-1	CASSPLRGGWTEAFF	TGTGCCAGCTCACCACTTAGGGGAGGGTGGACTGAAGCTTTCTTT
TRBV20-1	many	-	TRBJ2-1	CSANPKANEQFF	TGCAGTGCCAACCCCAAAGCCAATGAGCAGTTCTTC
TRBV6-2/TRBV6-3	few	TRBD1	TRBJ2-6	CASRSRDRSSGANVLTF	TGTGCCAGCAGAAGCCGGGACAGGTCCTCTGGGGCCAACGTCCTGACTTTC
TRBV2	once	-	TRBJ2-1	CASRLGNEQFF	TGTGCCAGCAGACTAGGCAATGAGCAGTTCTTC
TRBV19	many	TRBD1	TRBJ2-1	CASNLGGQGVNEQFF	TGTGCCAGTAATCTGGGGGGACAGGGAGTGAATGAGCAGTTCTTC
TRBV20-1	-	-	TRBJ1-4	CSARPLVPTNGKLFF	TGCAGTGCCAGACCTTTAGTCCCAACTAATGGAAAACTGTTTTTT
TRBV4-1	many	-	TRBJ2-7	CASSQETLDEQYF	TGCGCCAGCAGCCAAGAAACCCTCGACGAGCAGTACTTC
TRBV12-5	many	-	TRBJ1-5	CASQSYSNQPQHF	TGTGCTAGTCAGTCCTACTCCAATCAGCCCCAGCATTTT
TRBV5-1	many	TRBD2	TRBJ2-3	CASSQLLAGGADTQYF	TGCGCCAGCAGCCAACTCCTAGCGGGAGGGGCAGATACGCAGTATTTT
TRBV9	once	-	TRBJ2-3	CASSEGGAITDTQYF	TGCGCCAGCAGCGAGGGGGGTGCCATCACAGATACGCAGTATTTT
TRBV19	many	-	TRBJ2-1	CASSFPGQYNEQFF	TGTGCCAGTAGTTTTCCCGGACAGTATAATGAGCAGTTCTTC
TRBV5-6	many	-	TRBJ2-7	CASSPGHRLSYEQYF	TGTGCCAGCAGCCCGGGACACCGGCTTTCCTACGAGCAGTACTTC
TRBV12-3/TRBV12-4	many	-	TRBJ1-2	CASSPGHSNPGYTF	TGTGCCAGCTCTCCTGGACACTCAAACCCAGGCTACACCTTC
TRBV29-1	many	TRBD1	TRBJ1-1	CSVVPTGGMTEAFF	TGCAGCGTTGTTCCGACAGGGGGAATGACTGAAGCTTTCTTT
TRBV10-3	-	-	TRBJ2-1	CAIGVGVSPYNEQFF	TGTGCCATCGGGGTGGGAGTCTCTCCCTACAATGAGCAGTTCTTC
TRBV5-6	many	TRBD1	TRBJ2-7	CASSRDRLGEQYF	TGTGCCAGCAGCAGGGACAGGTTGGGGGAGCAGTACTTC
TRBV5-8	many	-	TRBJ1-6	CASSPAGPNSPLHF	TGTGCCAGCAGCCCTGCTGGGCCTAATTCACCCCTCCACTTT
TRBV19	many	-	TRBJ2-2	CASSSRVPGELFF	TGTGCCAGTAGTTCCAGGGTTCCCGGGGAGCTGTTTTTT
TRBV13	many	TRBD1	TRBJ2-2	CASSSWGRGQGGTGELFF	TGTGCCAGCAGCTCTTGGGGTCGTGGACAGGGGGGCACCGGGGAGCTGTTTTTT
TRBV7-2	many	TRBD2	TRBJ2-5	CASRTKGEGLVQETQYF	TGTGCCAGCAGGACTAAAGGCGAGGGACTAGTACAAGAGACCCAGTACTTC
TRBV19	-	-	TRBJ1-1	CASSMSLMNTEAFF	TGTGCCAGTAGTATGTCATTGATGAACACTGAAGCTTTCTTT
TRBV20-1	many	TRBD2	TRBJ2-7	CSATSGSKAYEQYF	TGCAGTGCTACTAGCGGGAGTAAGGCCTACGAGCAGTACTTC
TRBV9	many	TRBD2	TRBJ2-1	CASSVVGLRTSGSYNEQFF	TGTGCCAGCAGCGTAGTGGGACTACGGACTAGCGGGAGTTACAATGAGCAGTTCTTC
TRBV7-9	-	-	TRBJ2-3	CASSLGWVGNADTQYF	TGTGCCAGCAGCTTAGGCTGGGTCGGGAACGCAGATACGCAGTATTTT
TRBV2	-	TRBD1	TRBJ1-3	CASSETGTGAILFSGNTIYF	TGTGCCAGCAGTGAGACAGGGACAGGGGCCATACTTTTCTCTGGAAACACCATATATTTT
TRBV30	many	-	TRBJ1-5	CAWSVAPSTNQPQHF	TGTGCCTGGAGTGTAGCCCCTAGTACGAATCAGCCCCAGCATTTT
TRBV11-3	many	-	TRBJ2-7	CASSLGQSGRAYEQYF	TGTGCCAGCAGCTTAGGTCAATCGGGAAGGGCCTACGAGCAGTACTTC
TRBV4-2	many	TRBD1	TRBJ1-2	CASSQEGGANYGYTF	TGTGCCAGCAGCCAAGAAGGGGGCGCTAACTATGGCTACACCTTC
TRBV11-1	few	-	TRBJ2-1	CASSLNGAAVRGSYNEQFF	TGTGCCAGCAGCTTGAACGGAGCGGCGGTCCGAGGCTCCTACAATGAGCAGTTCTTC
TRBV10-1	many	TRBD2	TRBJ2-1	CASSDFAGGYNEQFF	TGCGCCAGCAGTGATTTTGCGGGAGGTTACAATGAGCAGTTCTTC
TRBV6-2/TRBV6-3	-	-	TRBJ2-7	CASSALAGERDEQYF	TGTGCCAGCAGCGCACTGGCCGGGGAAAGGGACGAGCAGTACTTC
TRBV5-8	many	-	TRBJ2-7	CASSFGGGLSF	TGTGCCAGCAGCTTTGGGGGGGGCCTAAGCTTC
TRBV19	-	-	TRBJ1-1	CASSIQGTAGEAFF	TGTGCCAGTAGTATTCAGGGAACCGCGGGTGAAGCTTTCTTT
TRBV15	-	-	TRBJ2-4	CATSRVVTDLQYF	TGTGCCACCAGCAGAGTGGTCACAGATCTTCAGTACTTC
TRBV15	-	TRBD2	TRBJ2-5	CATSRDGRLLLAGETQYF	TGTGCCACCAGCAGAGACGGGAGACTCCTACTAGCGGGAGAGACCCAGTACTTC
TRBV29-1	many	-	TRBJ2-6	CSVGGTTGANVLTF	TGCAGCGTTGGAGGGACAACTGGGGCCAACGTCCTGACTTTC
TRBV7-2	many	TRBD2	TRBJ2-1	CASSLEGTSGTNEQFF	TGTGCCAGCAGCTTAGAAGGGACTAGCGGGACCAATGAGCAGTTCTTC
TRBV29-1	many	TRBD2	TRBJ2-5	CSVAGLAGETQYF	TGCAGCGTTGCGGGACTAGCGGGCGAGACCCAGTACTTC
TRBV20-1	many	TRBD1	TRBJ2-3	CSAGTGGILGGTDTQYF	TGCAGTGCAGGGACAGGGGGCATCCTGGGTGGCACAGATACGCAGTATTTT
TRBV11-2	many	TRBD1	TRBJ2-5	CASSLKARPGTGEGRPSLRETQYF	TGTGCCAGCAGCTTAAAAGCTCGGCCCGGGACAGGGGAGGGGAGACCCTCCTTGCGGGAGACCCAGTACTTC
TRBV27	-	-	TRBJ2-5	CASRLRSYQETQYF	TGTGCCAGCAGGCTCAGATCGTACCAAGAGACCCAGTACTTC
TRBV30	many	TRBD1	TRBJ2-5	CATRTGKETQYF	TGTGCCACAAGGACAGGGAAAGAGACCCAGTACTTC
TRBV24-1	many	-	TRBJ2-6	CATSGSSGANVLTF	TGTGCCACCAGTGGGAGCTCTGGGGCCAACGTCCTGACTTTC
TRBV24-1	many	TRBD1	TRBJ2-5	CATSDPTGQGDGETQYF	TGTGCCACCAGTGACCCAACCGGACAGGGGGACGGAGAGACCCAGTACTTC
TRBV5-1	-	-	TRBJ2-3	CATRDSRTDTQYF	TGCGCCACGCGGGACAGTCGCACAGATACGCAGTATTTT
TRBV4-3	many	TRBD2	TRBJ2-1	CASSPNRGRNNEQFF	TGCGCCAGCAGCCCCAATCGCGGGAGGAATAATGAGCAGTTCTTC
TRBV20-1	-	-	TRBJ1-1	CSASVISTNTEAFF	TGCAGTGCTAGCGTGATTAGTACGAACACTGAAGCTTTCTTT
TRBV10-3	many	TRBD1	TRBJ2-7	CAISTGTGSLEQYF	TGTGCCATAAGCACCGGGACAGGGAGCTTGGAACAGTACTTC
TRBV11-2	many	TRBD2	TRBJ2-7	CASSLSGRAYEQYF	TGTGCCAGCAGCTTAAGCGGGAGGGCCTACGAGCAGTACTTC
TRBV10-1	once	-	TRBJ2-6	CASRVWFLRGVPGLCSGANVLTF	TGCGCCAGCAGGGTCTGGTTTTTGCGGGGAGTCCCCGGGCTGTGCTCTGGGGCCAACGTCCTGACTTTC
TRBV7-9	few	TRBD2	TRBJ2-3	CASSHLAGGPADTQYF	TGTGCCAGCAGCCACCTAGCGGGAGGGCCCGCAGATACGCAGTATTTT
TRBV7-3	many	-	TRBJ2-2	CASSLAAGNTGELFF	TGTGCCAGCAGCTTAGCAGCAGGGAACACCGGGGAGCTGTTTTTT
TRBV10-3	many	TRBD2	TRBJ2-1	CAISAGGSTYEQFF	TGTGCCATCAGTGCGGGCGGGAGTACCTATGAGCAGTTCTTC